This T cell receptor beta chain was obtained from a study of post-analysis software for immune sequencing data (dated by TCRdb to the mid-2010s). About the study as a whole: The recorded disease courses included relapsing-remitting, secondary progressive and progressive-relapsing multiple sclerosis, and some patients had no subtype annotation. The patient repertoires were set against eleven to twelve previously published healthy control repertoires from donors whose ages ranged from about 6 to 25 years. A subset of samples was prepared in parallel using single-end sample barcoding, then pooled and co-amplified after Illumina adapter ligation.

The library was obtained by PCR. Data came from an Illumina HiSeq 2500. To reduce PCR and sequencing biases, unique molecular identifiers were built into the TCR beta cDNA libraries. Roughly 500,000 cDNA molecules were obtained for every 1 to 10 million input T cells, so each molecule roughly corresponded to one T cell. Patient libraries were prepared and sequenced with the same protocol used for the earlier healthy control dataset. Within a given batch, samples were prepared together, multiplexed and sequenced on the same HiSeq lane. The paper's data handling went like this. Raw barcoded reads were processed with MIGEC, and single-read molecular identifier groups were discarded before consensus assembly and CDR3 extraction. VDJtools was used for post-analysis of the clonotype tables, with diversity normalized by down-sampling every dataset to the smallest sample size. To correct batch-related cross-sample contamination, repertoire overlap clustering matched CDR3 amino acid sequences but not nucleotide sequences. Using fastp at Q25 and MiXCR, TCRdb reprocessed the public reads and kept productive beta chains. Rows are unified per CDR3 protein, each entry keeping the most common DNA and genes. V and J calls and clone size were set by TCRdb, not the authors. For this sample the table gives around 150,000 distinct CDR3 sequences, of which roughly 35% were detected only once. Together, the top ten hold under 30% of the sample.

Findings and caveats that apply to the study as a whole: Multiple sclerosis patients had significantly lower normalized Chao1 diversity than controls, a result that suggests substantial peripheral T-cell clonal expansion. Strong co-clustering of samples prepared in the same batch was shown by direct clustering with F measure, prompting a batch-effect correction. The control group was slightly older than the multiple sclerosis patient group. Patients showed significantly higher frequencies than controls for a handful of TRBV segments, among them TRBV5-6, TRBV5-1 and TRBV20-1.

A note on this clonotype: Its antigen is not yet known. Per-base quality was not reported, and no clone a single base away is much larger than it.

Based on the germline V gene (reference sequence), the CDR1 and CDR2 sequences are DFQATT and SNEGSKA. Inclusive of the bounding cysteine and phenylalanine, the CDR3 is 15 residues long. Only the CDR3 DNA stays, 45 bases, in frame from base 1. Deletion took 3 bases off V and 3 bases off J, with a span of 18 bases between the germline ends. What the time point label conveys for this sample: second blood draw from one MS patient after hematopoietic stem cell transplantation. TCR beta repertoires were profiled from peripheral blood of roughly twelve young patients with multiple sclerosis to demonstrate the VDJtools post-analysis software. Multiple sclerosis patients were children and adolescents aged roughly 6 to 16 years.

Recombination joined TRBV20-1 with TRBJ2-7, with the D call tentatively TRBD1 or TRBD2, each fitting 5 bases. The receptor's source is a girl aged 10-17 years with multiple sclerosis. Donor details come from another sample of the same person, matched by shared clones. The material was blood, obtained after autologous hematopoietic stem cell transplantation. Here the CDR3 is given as CSARDPFEGSYEQYF. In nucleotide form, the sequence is TGCAGTGCTAGGGACCCCTTTGAGGGGAGCTACGAGCAGTACTTC.